The 22 T cell receptor beta chains given below trace back to one sample, sequenced in a study of shared clonotypes between healthy human individuals. Sequenced by immunoSEQ multiplex PCR; TCRdb stores in-frame clones only, minus some. The sample shows approximately 2,200,000 clones, 93% of them seen only once. Naive CD8 isolation took CD45RO-negative cells positively selected for CCR7 and excluded terminally differentiated effector memory CD45RA+ cells. Sequenced material: naive CD8+ T cells from PBMCs. All receptors derive from a man aged 18 to 30 in good health. Some clones in this sample may be carry-over from other donors' samples.

This chain connects TRBV7-8 to TRBJ2-7; D remains ambiguous. The CDR3 runs 13 residues. The ends were cut back, 10 bases at V and 0 bases at J, with 13 bases in the middle. The germline V gene has CDR1 SGHVS and CDR2 FQNEAQ. CDR3 residues: CATNPPDSYEQYF. CDR3 DNA: TGTGCCACCAACCCCCCTGACTCCTACGAGCAGTACTTC. Based on the CDR3 plus reference TRBV7-8 and TRBJ2-7, the full variable domain is GAGVSQSPRYKVAKRGQDVALRCDPISGHVSLFWYQQALGQGPEFLTYFQNEAQLDKSGLPSDRFFAERPEGSVSTLKIQRTQQEDSAVYLCATNPPDSYEQYFGPGTRLTVT.

V and J are TRBV7-3 and TRBJ2-5; the match to TRBD2 covers 13 bases. CDR3 length equals 17 residues. CDR1 is SGHTA and CDR2 is FQGTGA in the germline V gene. V lost 5 bases and J lost 5; bases outside the gene matches: 11. CDR3 amino acids: CASSPVWTSGRSETQYF. The CDR3 DNA reads TGTGCCAGCAGCCCGGTATGGACTAGCGGGAGATCGGAGACCCAGTACTTC. The whole variable domain, remainder taken from reference TRBV7-3 and TRBJ2-5, is GAGVSQTPSNKVTEKGKYVELRCDPISGHTALYWYRQSLGQGPEFLIYFQGTGAADDSGLPNDRFFAVRPEGSVSTLKIQRTERGDSAVYLCASSPVWTSGRSETQYFGPGTRLLVL.

The chain links TRBV5-6 to TRBJ2-3, with 8 bases matching TRBD1. Per the germline V gene, CDR1 is SGHDT and CDR2 is YYEEEE. The CDR3 covers 16 residues. The ends lost 1 base at V and 1 base at J; junction bases unmatched: 5. CDR3 residues: CASSLNWGQGTDTQYF. In nucleotides, the CDR3 is TGTGCCAGCAGCTTGAATTGGGGACAGGGCACAGATACGCAGTATTTT.

Comments on this clone: The sample contains more than one DNA sequence encoding this CDR3. V and J are TRBV29-1 and TRBJ2-7, with TRBD2 identical over 11 bases. CDR1 SQVTM and CDR2 ANQGSEA come from the germline V gene. The CDR3 is 14 amino acids. Trimming cost V 4 bases and J 0 bases; bases outside gene matches: 2. CDR3 nucleotides: TGCAGCGTTGGAGGGACTAGCGGCTCCTACGAGCAGTACTTC. This gives the protein CSVGGTSGSYEQYF.

Turning to this clone: The sample contains more than one DNA sequence encoding this CDR3. This sequence joins TRBV19 and TRBJ2-7; the D is unclear. V dropped 2 bases and J dropped 6 bases, with 11 bases sitting between them. The CDR3 is 13 amino acids. Germline-derived CDR1 and CDR2 are LNHDA and SQIVND (reference sequence). The CDR3: CASSILPGGEQYF. The CDR3 DNA sequence: TGTGCCAGTAGTATATTGCCGGGCGGCGAGCAGTACTTC.

This chain uses TRBV2 with TRBJ1-2; 9 nucleotides align to TRBD1. J lost 7 bases, V lost 1 base, and 1 base had no gene match. The CDR3 covers 13 residues. Germline V gene lookup returns CDR1 SNHLY and CDR2 FYNNEI. The DNA of the CDR3 is TGTGCCAGCAGTGAAGGGGGACAGGGTGGCTACACCTTC. It is translated as CASSEGGQGGYTF.

This clone was observed a few times. The chain uses TRBV25-1 and TRBJ1-1, with D perhaps matching TRBD1 (6 bases). CDR1 MGHDK and CDR2 SYGVNS come from the germline V gene. CDR3 length: 12 amino acids. V was trimmed by 5 bases and J by 5 bases, leaving 9 bases between them. The CDR3 is CASSRGRTEAFF. As DNA, the CDR3 is TGTGCCAGCAGTAGGGGGAGGACTGAAGCTTTCTTT.

Points on this clone: In the same sample, other DNA sequences code for this CDR3. This rearrangement joins TRBV9 to TRBJ2-7, with 8 bases that match TRBD1. Looked up from germline, CDR1 is SGDLS and CDR2 is YYNGEE. The CDR3 runs to 14 residues. The V gene end was trimmed by 4 bases and the J gene end by 2 bases; junction bases not matched to a gene: 5. This chain's CDR3 is CASSPGDRTYEQYF. The CDR3 bases are TGTGCCAGCAGCCCCGGGGACAGGACCTACGAGCAGTACTTC.

This rearrangement joins TRBV7-3 to TRBJ2-1, with 7 nucleotides matching TRBD2. The CDR3 contains 13 residues. The V and J ends lost 4 bases and 10 bases, in that order; junction bases with no gene match: 7. CDR1 is SGHTA, CDR2 FQGTGA, per germline. CDR3 sequence: CASSWGGSTEQFF. The CDR3 nucleotides are TGTGCCAGCAGCTGGGGAGGGTCTACGGAGCAGTTCTTC.

The chain couples TRBV7-9 to TRBJ2-3; D is ambiguous. In germline, CDR1 is SEHNR, CDR2 FQNEAQ (reference sequence). V lost 1 base and J lost 2, with 16 bases in between. The CDR3 loop spans 17 amino acids. CDR3 coding DNA: TGTGCCAGCAGCTTAGATCGGTACCCGGAAGACACAGATACGCAGTATTTT. It translates to CASSLDRYPEDTDTQYF.

The count of this clone is one. The V call is TRBV7-3, the J call TRBJ2-3; the match to TRBD1 covers 11 bases. The V and J ends lost 5 bases and 0 bases, in that order; junction bases with no gene match: 4. The CDR3 consists of 16 residues. The germline CDR1 and CDR2 sequences are SGHTA and FQGTGA. CDR3 DNA: TGTGCCAGCAGCATTGGACAGGGGGCCAGCACAGATACGCAGTATTTT. Translating it yields CASSIGQGASTDTQYF.

This clone was found once. Other DNA sequences in the sample encode the same CDR3. The chain couples TRBV27 to TRBJ2-2, with D unclear. The CDR3 spans 14 residues. Germline V CDR1 and CDR2: MNHEY, SMNVEV (reference sequence). Trimming took 2 bases from V and 3 from J, leaving 7 bases between them. The CDR3 sequence: CASSLGLYTGELFF. CDR3 bases: TGTGCCAGCAGTTTAGGGCTGTACACCGGGGAGCTGTTTTTT.

The chain joins TRBV6-4 to TRBJ2-2, with TRBD1 matching 10 bases. J lost 4 bases, V lost 10 bases, and 12 bases had no gene match. The length of the CDR3 is 16 residues. Looked up from germline, CDR1 is MRHNA and CDR2 is SNTAGT. The CDR3 protein is CANERTGGEGTGELFF. Written as DNA, the CDR3 is TGTGCCAACGAGCGGACAGGGGGAGAGGGCACCGGGGAGCTGTTTTTT.

The rearrangement uses TRBV10-2 and TRBJ2-5, with 7 nucleotides matching TRBD1. The CDR3 has 18 residues. From germline, CDR1 is WSHSY and CDR2 SAAADI. V was clipped by 2 bases and J by 5 bases; unmatched bases: 17. The CDR3 sequence is CASSEPGIVGGSRETQYF. DNA of the CDR3: TGCGCCAGCAGTGAGCCGGGCATAGTAGGGGGCTCGAGGGAGACCCAGTACTTC.

The V gene is TRBV7-9, the J gene TRBJ1-2; D gene ambiguous. The CDR3 has 14 amino acids. Trimming left V 5 bases short and J 3 bases short, with 13 bases between. CDR1 is SEHNR and CDR2 is FQNEAQ in the germline V gene (reference sequence). The CDR3 nucleotides read TGTGCCAGCAGCCCTCTCGAGTTATACTATGGCTACACCTTC. It translates to CASSPLELYYGYTF. Full variable domain (rest looked up from reference TRBV7-9 and TRBJ1-2): DTGVSQNPRHKITKRGQNVTFRCDPISEHNRLYWYRQTLGQGPEFLTYFQNEAQLEKSRLLSDRFSAERPKGSFSTLEIQRTEQGDSAMYLCASSPLELYYGYTFGSGTRLTVV.

This sequence joins TRBV27 and TRBJ2-2; D ambiguous. V was trimmed by 6 bases and J by 1 base, leaving 12 bases between them. CDR1 MNHEY and CDR2 SMNVEV come from the germline V gene (reference sequence). CDR3 length equals 15 residues. The CDR3 region is CASSPGPVNTGELFF. CDR3 bases: TGTGCCAGCAGCCCCGGGCCGGTGAACACCGGGGAGCTGTTTTTT.

The V call is TRBV27, the J call TRBJ2-2; D not resolved. V was pared by 2 bases and J by 7 bases, with 11 bases between. Germline assignment: CDR1 MNHEY and CDR2 SMNVEV (reference sequence). CDR3 size: 14 residues. CDR3 sequence (DNA): TGTGCCAGCAGTTTAGGGGTTGGCGTCGGGGAGCTGTTTTTT. Residues: CASSLGVGVGELFF.

The chain joins TRBV27 to TRBJ1-5, with D unresolved. CDR3 length equals 16 residues. Germline-derived CDR1 and CDR2 are MNHEY and SMNVEV (reference sequence). With 6 bases removed from V and 1 base from J, the gap between germline ends came to 16 bases. CDR3 nucleotide sequence: TGTGCCAGCAGGCCGGACGGACTGGCGAGCAATCAGCCCCAGCATTTT. It is translated as CASRPDGLASNQPQHF.

As regards this clone: The sample carries other DNA sequences with the same CDR3. The chain links TRBV11-2 to TRBJ1-1; D uncertain. The CDR3 is made up of 13 amino acids. Germline assignment: CDR1 SGHAT and CDR2 FQNNGV. Between the trimmed V and J ends, which lost 1 base and 2 bases, there was a span of 5 bases. CDR3 protein: CASSLGGNTEAFF. The CDR3 nucleotides are TGTGCCAGCAGCTTAGGCGGAAACACTGAAGCTTTCTTT.

The chain is built from TRBV4-1 and TRBJ1-1; no reliable D call. CDR1 is MGHRA, CDR2 YSYEKL, per germline. The V gene lost 1 base and the J gene lost 1 base, with 7 bases spanning the gap. CDR3 length: 14 amino acids. Here the CDR3 DNA reads TGCGCCAGCAGCCAAGTTAGAAAGAACACTGAAGCTTTCTTT. It encodes CASSQVRKNTEAFF.

This clone has only a few counts. The junction differs from germline at one of its ends, possibly a read error. The gene calls are TRBV2 and TRBJ1-2; 8 positions agree with TRBD1. CDR3 length: 14 amino acids. Per germline, CDR1 SNHLY and CDR2 FYNNEI. CDR3 coding DNA: TGTGCCAGCAGCGAAGACAGGGGAGACTATGGCTACACCTTC. As protein: CASSEDRGDYGYTF.

J is TRBJ2-7 and V is TRBV9; 7 positions agree with TRBD2. There are 15 residues in the CDR3. From germline, CDR1 is SGDLS and CDR2 YYNGEE. With 0 bases clipped from V and 3 bases from J, the junction kept 6 bases outside the gene matches. The CDR3, as DNA: TGTGCCAGCAGCGTAGATGGCGGACTAGGCTACGAGCAGTACTTC. This codes for CASSVDGGLGYEQYF.